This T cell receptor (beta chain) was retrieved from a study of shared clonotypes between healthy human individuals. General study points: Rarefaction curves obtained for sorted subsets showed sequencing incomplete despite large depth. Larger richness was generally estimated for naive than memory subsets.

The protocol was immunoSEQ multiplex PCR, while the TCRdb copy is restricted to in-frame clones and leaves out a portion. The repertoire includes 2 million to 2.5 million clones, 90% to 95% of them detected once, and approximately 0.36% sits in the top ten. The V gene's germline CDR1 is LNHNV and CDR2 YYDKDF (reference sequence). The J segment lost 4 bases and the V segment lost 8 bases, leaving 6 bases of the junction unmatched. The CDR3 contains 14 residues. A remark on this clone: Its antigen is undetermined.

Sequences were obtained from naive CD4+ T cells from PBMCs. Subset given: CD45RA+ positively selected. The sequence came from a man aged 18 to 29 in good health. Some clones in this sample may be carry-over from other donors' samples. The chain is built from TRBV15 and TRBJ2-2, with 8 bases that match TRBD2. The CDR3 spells CATREGVGTGELFF. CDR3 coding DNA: TGTGCCACCCGGGAGGGAGTGGGCACCGGGGAGCTGTTTTTT.